The present TCR beta chain was sequenced within a study of ipilimumab plus nivolumab after autologous stem cell transplantation. Study as a whole: Typical patient got 5 ipilimumab doses and about eight nivolumab doses (median). General study results and limits: Authors suggest TCR repertoire, Treg phenotype and gut microbiota support further study.

About this clone: Its antigen is currently unknown.

Ipilimumab, 1 mg/kg, started 14 to 28 days after autologous transplant. Some clones are missing from TCRdb's copy, which holds only in-frame ones; the method was immunoSEQ multiplex PCR. The sample includes some 43,000 clones, over 75% of them seen just once. CDR1 SSHAT and CDR2 FNYEAQ come from the germline V gene (reference sequence). V shed 5 bases, J shed 9 bases, and the junction held 12 bases outside the gene matches. CDR3 length equals 15 residues. The chain links TRBV7-7 to TRBJ2-3, with 9 bases that match TRBD2. This TCR came from a male donor with multiple myeloma. This specimen was PBMCs, taken in a trial of ipilimumab plus nivolumab as post-transplant consolidation. The CDR3 loop reads CASSPLSTSGRTQYF. The DNA for the CDR3 is TGTGCCAGCAGCCCACTTTCGACTAGCGGAAGGACGCAGTATTTT.